This paragraph covers one T cell receptor (beta chain) sequence. Clones were sequenced by immunoSEQ multiplex PCR, and TCRdb holds only the in-frame ones, with some missing. This table has 100,000 or so clones, less than 95% appearing once. The sample comes from a study of siplizumab effects on memory and regulatory T cells. The V gene's germline CDR1 is SGHRS and CDR2 YFSETQ. V lost 0 bases to trimming and J lost 2 bases, with 5 bases between them. The CDR3 spans 13 residues. This chain uses TRBV5-1 with TRBJ1-2, with D unclear. This sequence was found in a human donor in good health. The sample consisted of Tregs sorted from blood. The CDR3: CASSLEGNYGYTF. The CDR3 nucleotides read TGCGCCAGCAGCTTGGAGGGAAACTATGGCTACACCTTC.